This T cell receptor beta chain emerged from a study of human T cells and chemical hapten exposure. From germline, CDR1 is SGDLS and CDR2 YYNGEE. The V end was cut by 2 bases, the J end by 2 bases, with 9 bases between. The CDR3 sequence is 14 residues long. Stated time point: patch test 2, 6 weeks after DPC sensitization. Described treatment: therapeutic diphenylcyclopropenone sensitization with weekly scalp DPC. MiXCR was run by TCRdb on the RACE reads, yielding one entry per CDR3 protein. The sample yields about 100,000 distinct CDR3 sequences, 10% to 12% seen once. The specimen comprised whole blood, sampled in connection with sensitization to the hapten diphenylcyclopropenone (DPC). The rearrangement links TRBV9 to TRBJ2-3; D unclear. The sequence was obtained from a woman in her thirties or forties with alopecia areata. Some clones in this sample may be carry-over from other donors' samples. The CDR3 reads CASSVTDVTDTQYF. For the CDR3, the DNA is TGTGCCAGCAGCGTGACGGACGTCACAGATACGCAGTATTTT.